A single sample gave rise to the 8 T cell receptor beta chains below, sequenced in a study of tumor-infiltrating lymphocytes in primary liver carcinoma. Each 20-30 mg portion of unsorted bulk tissue served as the source for co-extraction of RNA and DNA. TCR beta cDNA was reverse-transcribed from about 500 ng of total RNA. The reaction used a constant-region primer and ProtoScript II reverse transcriptase. Amplification in three nested multiplex PCR rounds with slightly modified ARM-PCR gave rise to TCR beta libraries. In the first two PCR rounds, TRBV1-TRBV30 forward primers were paired with a C-beta reverse primer, and each round lasted about 10 cycles. One entry per CDR3 protein results from TCRdb running MiXCR on the multiplex PCR reads. The profile shows around 29,000 distinct CDR3 sequences, about 79% of them singletons. The sample was liver tumor tissue from sampling region 5. Subset specified: tumor region T5, tumor centre. The receptors come from a man aged 40-55 years with primary liver carcinoma and hepatitis B virus infection.

Remarks on this clonotype: One junction end disagrees with the germline gene, perhaps due to a read error. V and J are TRBV7-8 and TRBJ2-1; D is possibly TRBD2 (5 bases). CDR1 is SGHVS, CDR2 FQNEAQ, per germline. The CDR3 length is 18 residues. The CDR3 nucleotides are TGTGCCAGTAGCCCGCTTGGATGCTCAGCGGTCTCCTACAATGAGCATTTCTTT. Translating it yields CASSPLGCSAVSYNEHFF.

The chain joins TRBV2 to TRBJ2-7; TRBD2 is a possible D gene (6 bases). Germline loops: CDR1 SNHLY, CDR2 FYNNEI. The germline V and J ends were trimmed by 8 bases and 6 bases, with 17 bases remaining between them. The CDR3 runs 13 residues. The CDR3: CASGHGSWCEQYF. In DNA form, the CDR3 reads TGTGCCAGCGGCCACGGGAGCTGGTGCGAGCAGTACTTC.

The V gene is TRBV12-3 or TRBV12-4, the J gene TRBJ2-1; TRBD1 aligns across 7 bases. With 3 bases clipped from V and 10 bases from J, the junction kept 18 bases outside the gene matches. The CDR3 sequence is 17 residues long. DNA for the CDR3: TGTGCCAGCAGTTTCTTTACCGGGACAGACCTTTCTAAAGAGCAGTTCTTC. It translates to CASSFFTGTDLSKEQFF.

To note about this clonotype: This sequence may be a read error, since a much larger clone differs from it by one base. The rearrangement uses TRBV7-9 and TRBJ2-5; D is ambiguous. The CDR3 is 12 amino acids. Looked up from germline, CDR1 is SEHNR and CDR2 is FQNEAQ (reference sequence). The CDR3 coding sequence is TGTGCCAGCAACTTAAGGGATGAGACCCAGTACTTC. Protein: CASNLRDETQYF.

The chain employs TRBV7-8 and TRBJ2-1; D may be TRBD1 (6 bases). Trimming cost V 6 bases and J 0 bases, with 21 bases left between them. The CDR3 runs 18 residues. Germline CDR1 and CDR2: SGHVS and FQNEAQ. As DNA, the CDR3 is TGTGCCAGCAGTCCGCCTGGGGGCTCAGCGGTCTCCTACAATGAGCAGTTCTTC. It translates to CASSPPGGSAVSYNEQFF.

Worth noting for this clonotype: This may stem from a read error, because a much larger clone lies one nucleotide away. This sequence joins TRBV12-3 or TRBV12-4 and TRBJ1-1, with 12 nucleotides matching TRBD1. The CDR3 is 13 amino acids. The CDR3 is CATSLGTGGNAFF. The CDR3 region has the DNA TGTGCCACCAGTTTAGGGACAGGGGGCAATGCTTTCTTT.

Points on this clonotype: Germline and junction disagree at one end, which may indicate a read error. V gene TRBV4-2 combines with J gene TRBJ1-1; 8 nucleotides agree with TRBD1. CDR3 size: 17 residues. CDR1 LGHNA and CDR2 YNFKEQ come from the germline V gene. The DNA for the CDR3 is TGTGCCAGCAGCCAGGAGTACGGACAGGGTTTTTGGATTGAAGCTTTATTT. Residues: CASSQEYGQGFWIEALF.

This clonotype ranks as medium-sized. J is TRBJ2-5 and V is TRBV6-1; the match to TRBD1 covers 7 bases. CDR1 and CDR2 (germline): MNHNS, SASEGT. V trimming: 6 bases; J trimming: 3 bases; junction bases outside the gene matches: 4. There are 13 residues in the CDR3. The CDR3 DNA reads TGTGCCAGCAGAGACAGGGTGGAAGAGACCCAGTACTTC. This sequence encodes CASRDRVEETQYF.